Presented here are 14 T cell receptor beta chains from one specimen sequenced in a study of T cells in Graves' hyperthyroidism and ophthalmopathy. RNA transcripts served as the template for amplifying TCR beta CDR3 regions. The TCR CDR3 was amplified in a first-round RT-PCR using the HTBI primer set. TCRdb reprocessed the multiplex PCR reads via MiXCR and lists one record per CDR3 protein. The sample has 600,000 or so distinct CDR3 sequences, about 14% seen once; the top ten hold approximately 12%. Source material: blood. Every receptor here comes from a woman between 45 and 65 years old with Graves' ophthalmopathy.

The genes are TRBV7-3 and TRBJ2-1, with 10 positions matching TRBD2. The ends lost 2 bases at V and 6 bases at J; junction bases unmatched: 4. The CDR3 is made up of 15 amino acids. Germline loops: CDR1 SGHTA, CDR2 FQGTGA. CDR3 DNA sequence: TGTGCCAGCAGCTTATCTTTAGCGGGAGGCAATGAGCAGTTCTTC. Translation gives CASSLSLAGGNEQFF.

This clonotype was counted only a few times. The chain uses TRBV27 and TRBJ2-1; 14 bases line up with TRBD2. The ends lost 0 bases at V and 15 bases at J; junction bases unmatched: 4. Germline values: CDR1 MNHEY, CDR2 SMNVEV (reference sequence). The CDR3 runs 14 residues. CDR3 sequence (DNA): TGTGCCAGCAGTTTATCGACTAGCGGGAGGGCGCCGTTCTTC. It translates to CASSLSTSGRAPFF.

This clonotype was observed a handful of times. This chain joins TRBV5-1 and TRBJ1-5; the D is unclear. Deletions cut 1 base from V and 5 bases from J, with 10 bases between. Per germline, CDR1 SGHRS and CDR2 YFSETQ. This CDR3 is built from 14 residues. The CDR3 region is CASSLYPSDQPQHF. DNA of the CDR3: TGCGCCAGCAGCTTGTATCCTTCGGATCAGCCCCAGCATTTT.

This clonotype was observed at least ten times. The chain uses TRBV5-4 and TRBJ2-7; D is possibly TRBD2 (6 bases). The germline CDR1 and CDR2 sequences are SGHNT and YYREEE (reference sequence). CDR3 size: 12 residues. Trimming took 2 bases from V and 6 from J, leaving 9 bases between them. The CDR3 is CASSFLGGEQYF. DNA of the CDR3: TGTGCCAGCAGCTTCCTCGGGGGCGAGCAGTACTTC.

This clonotype appeared a few times. The CDR3 nucleotides read TGTGCCAGCAGTTTGGGTTTGGGAGGGGATGGCTACACCTTC. This translates into CASSLGLGGDGYTF. The chain couples TRBV28 to TRBJ1-2, with D possibly matching TRBD1 (5 bases). Germline lookup yields CDR1 MDHEN and CDR2 SYDVKM. The length of the CDR3 is 14 residues. Deletions cut 3 bases from V and 6 bases from J, with 14 bases between.

V usage is TRBV9 and J usage is TRBJ2-3; tentatively, D is TRBD2 (5 bases). The CDR3 runs to 17 residues. The V end lost 3 bases, the J end lost 4 bases, and 21 bases lay between the germline ends. Germline CDR1 SGDLS, CDR2 YYNGEE. CDR3 sequence: CASSASPTRRFADTQYF. In nucleotides, the CDR3 is TGTGCCAGCAGCGCGTCCCCAACTAGAAGGTTCGCAGATACGCAGTATTTT. Full variable domain (remainder filled in from reference TRBV9 and TRBJ2-3): DSGVTQTPKHLITATGQRVTLRCSPRSGDLSVYWYQQSLDQGLQFLIQYYNGEERAKGNILERFSAQQFPDLHSELNLSSLELGDSALYFCASSASPTRRFADTQYFGPGTRLTVL.

Worth noting for this clonotype: This sequence may be a read error, since a much larger clone differs from it by one base. The chain employs TRBV20-1 and TRBJ1-2; possible D gene TRBD1, 5 bases. V gave up 4 bases and J gave up 1 base, with 10 bases separating them. The CDR3 spans 13 residues. Germline lookup yields CDR1 DFQATT and CDR2 SNEGSKA (reference sequence). CDR3 loop: CSAKRDGNYGYTF. DNA of the CDR3: TGCAGTGCTAAACGGGACGGTAACTATGGCTACACCTTC.

Many counts were recorded for this clonotype. V usage is TRBV12-3 or TRBV12-4 and J usage is TRBJ1-2, with D possibly being TRBD1 (6 bases). V was shortened by 6 bases and J by 4 bases, with 18 bases between the two germline ends. There are 15 residues in the CDR3. CDR3 sequence: CASRVWTADFYGYTF. In nucleotides, the CDR3 is TGTGCCAGCAGGGTATGGACAGCGGATTTCTATGGCTACACCTTC.

The rearrangement joins TRBV11-2 to TRBJ2-3; D is perhaps TRBD2 (6 bases). The V gene lost 6 bases and the J gene lost 0 bases, with 13 bases spanning the gap. This CDR3 contains 15 residues. Germline assignment: CDR1 SGHAT and CDR2 FQNNGV. CDR3 in DNA: TGTGCCAGCAGTGAAGACCGGGAGAGCACAGATACGCAGTATTTT. This translates into CASSEDRESTDTQYF.

This clonotype has a count of ten or more. The chain has TRBV5-5 and TRBJ1-4; TRBD1 matches at 9 bases. Germline assignment: CDR1 SGHKS and CDR2 YYEKEE (reference sequence). The junction had 4 bases not matched to a gene; V was cut back by 3 bases and J by 7 bases. The CDR3 extends over 14 amino acids. In nucleotides, the CDR3 is TGTGCCAGCAGCTCCGGGACAGGGAGTGAAAAACTGTTTTTT. Its translation is CASSSGTGSEKLFF.

This chain connects TRBV10-3 to TRBJ2-1, with D perhaps matching TRBD1 (5 bases). The CDR3 length is 15 residues. V was cut by 8 bases and J by 0 bases, with 14 bases left in between. Germline V lookup: CDR1 ENHRY, CDR2 SYGVKD. CDR3 nucleotides: TGTGCCATCGGGGCTGGTCGAAGCTCCTACAATGAGCAGTTCTTC. Protein: CAIGAGRSSYNEQFF.

This sequence joins TRBV11-2 and TRBJ2-1; possibly TRBD1 or TRBD2 for D (5 bases each). Deletions cut 1 base from V and 3 bases from J, with 10 bases between. Per germline, CDR1 SGHAT and CDR2 FQNNGV. The CDR3 is made up of 15 amino acids. The CDR3: CASSLGGNFYNEQFF. The CDR3 coding sequence is TGTGCCAGCAGCTTAGGGGGGAACTTCTACAATGAGCAGTTCTTC.

This clonotype was found many times. The J gene is TRBJ2-7, the V gene TRBV19; no clear D gene. Trimming pared 4 bases from V and 5 bases from J, leaving 9 bases between. The CDR3 is made up of 12 amino acids. Germline V gene sequence: CDR1 LNHDA, CDR2 SQIVND (reference sequence). The CDR3 DNA is TGTGCCAGTAGTAGGGCGGCCGACGAGCAGTACTTC. This encodes CASSRAADEQYF.

The chain combines TRBV29-1 with TRBJ1-1; tentative D call: TRBD1 (5 bases). Trimming took 4 bases from V and 1 from J, leaving 16 bases between them. Germline V gene lookup returns CDR1 SQVTM and CDR2 ANQGSEA. The CDR3 has 15 amino acids. CDR3 protein: CSVANPGLRNTEAFF. The CDR3 bases are TGCAGCGTTGCAAATCCGGGACTCAGGAACACTGAAGCTTTCTTT. The full variable domain, its missing parts supplied by reference TRBV29-1 and TRBJ1-1, is SAVISQKPSRDICQRGTSLTIQCQVDSQVTMMFWYRQQPGQSLTLIATANQGSEATYESGFVIDKFPISRPNLTFSTLTVSNMSPEDSSIYLCSVANPGLRNTEAFFGQGTRLTVV.